These T cell receptor beta chains were read from a single sample in a study of early T cells in non-severe SARS-CoV-2 infection. MiXCR was run by TCRdb on the 5' RACE reads, yielding one entry per CDR3 protein. The sample consists of some 30,000 distinct CDR3 sequences, about 3.9% of them appearing once. The sample taken for sequencing was whole blood. The receptors stem from an adult who was a healthcare worker with PCR-confirmed SARS-CoV-2 infection or an uninfected control (not recorded which). Each CDR3 is given with its conserved first and last residue. Each record gives: D gene, CDR3 length, V gene, J gene, clone size, CDR3 DNA, CDR3 protein. The D gene is left open where the match is weak. Not every row has a clone size; where given, it reads once, few, many or a size class.

-,15,TRBV20-1,TRBJ2-2,many,TGCAGTGCTCGAAGGACTGTCGCGAACACCGGGGAGCTGTTTTTT,CSARRTVANTGELFF
TRBD1,16,TRBV5-1,TRBJ2-5,many,TGCGCCAGCGCACGGACAGGGCCCGTATCTCAAGAGACCCAGTACTTC,CASARTGPVSQETQYF
TRBD2,14,TRBV27,TRBJ2-3,many,TGTGCCAGCGGGACTAGTCGGAACACAGATACGCAGTATTTT,CASGTSRNTDTQYF
-,12,TRBV7-6,TRBJ2-5,few,TGTGCCAGCAGTCCAGGGCATCTGATGCGGTACTTC,CASSPGHLMRYF
TRBD2,16,TRBV18,TRBJ2-1,-,TGTGCCAGCTCACCACCGGGAGTAGCGGGAGTATCTGAGCAGTTCTTC,CASSPPGVAGVSEQFF
-,16,TRBV5-3,TRBJ2-3,many,TGTGCCAGAAGCTTGTCTCGACTAGGGTTAGGGGATACGCAGTATTTT,CARSLSRLGLGDTQYF
-,10,TRBV12-3/TRBV12-4,TRBJ1-2,many,TGTGCCAGCAGTTTGCGTGGCTACACCTTC,CASSLRGYTF
-,17,TRBV20-1,TRBJ2-4,many,TGCAGTGCTAGAGACCCAGTAGGGGGAGCGGCCAAAAACATTCAGTACTTC,CSARDPVGGAAKNIQYF
TRBD1,15,TRBV28,TRBJ2-7,-,TGTGCCAGCAGTTTGGGGACAGGGGGGCCCTACGAGCAGTACTTC,CASSLGTGGPYEQYF
-,15,TRBV4-1,TRBJ2-2,many,TGCGCCAGCAGCCAAGATCCGGGGGAAGCCGGGGAGCTGTTTTTT,CASSQDPGEAGELFF
-,16,TRBV11-2,TRBJ1-3,many,TGTGCCAGCAGTAGTACAGGGAGGGGCTCTGGAAACACCATATATTTT,CASSSTGRGSGNTIYF
TRBD2,15,TRBV20-1,TRBJ2-5,few,TGCAGTGCTTCTACTAGCGGGGGAAATAAAGAGACCCAGTACTTC,CSASTSGGNKETQYF
-,14,TRBV20-1,TRBJ2-2,many,TGCAGTGCTCCACCCCCCTTGGGGACCGGGGAGCTGTTTTTT,CSAPPPLGTGELFF
TRBD1,16,TRBV12-3/TRBV12-4,TRBJ1-3,many,TGTGCCAGCACCCCGGGGGACAGGAGCTCTGGAAACACCATATATTTT,CASTPGDRSSGNTIYF
-,15,TRBV20-1,TRBJ2-7,-,TGCAGTGCTAGAGAACCCAGCGGGCCACCCTACGAGCAGTACTTC,CSAREPSGPPYEQYF
-,16,TRBV11-1,TRBJ2-1,few,TGTGCCAGCAGCTTACTAGCATTGAGTTCCTACAATGAGCAGTTCTTC,CASSLLALSSYNEQFF
TRBD2,13,TRBV7-2,TRBJ2-7,many,TGTGCCAGCAGTCCGGGGGGGCGCGACGAGCAGTACTTC,CASSPGGRDEQYF
-,14,TRBV24-1,TRBJ2-5,many,TGTGCCACCAGTGATACAGGCACTCAAGAGACCCAGTACTTC,CATSDTGTQETQYF
-,13,TRBV12-3/TRBV12-4,TRBJ2-5,many,TGTGCCAGCAGGACCGCGGGGCAAGAGACCCAGTACTTC,CASRTAGQETQYF
-,14,TRBV9,TRBJ2-5,many,TGTGCCAGCAGCGTAGGGTGGGCGTCAGAGACCCAGTACTTC,CASSVGWASETQYF
TRBD1,15,TRBV7-8,TRBJ1-4,few,TGTGCCAGCAGCTTGGTGACAGGGGTGGATGAAAAACTGTTTTTT,CASSLVTGVDEKLFF
-,14,TRBV28,TRBJ2-5,many,TGTGCCAGCACCCCATTCGGAGGGGAAGAGACCCAGTACTTC,CASTPFGGEETQYF
-,15,TRBV20-1,TRBJ2-2,many,TGCAGTGCTAGGGACCCATCCTCTAACACCGGGGAGCTGTTTTTT,CSARDPSSNTGELFF
TRBD2,20,TRBV11-3,TRBJ2-7,many,TGTGCCAGCAGCCAACGGACGTACCCGGGACTAGCGGCGCCCTACTACGAGCAGTACTTC,CASSQRTYPGLAAPYYEQYF
TRBD2,16,TRBV6-4,TRBJ2-3,many,TGTGCCAGCAGTGACGGGACTAGCGGGAGGGTAGATACGCAGTATTTT,CASSDGTSGRVDTQYF
TRBD2,15,TRBV6-4,TRBJ2-3,many,TGTGCCAGCAGCCAACTAGCGGGAGCAGCAGATACGCAGTATTTT,CASSQLAGAADTQYF
-,15,TRBV28,TRBJ1-5,many,TGTGCCAGCTTTTCCTTCGGACAGATGCATCAGCCCCAGCATTTT,CASFSFGQMHQPQHF
-,14,TRBV25-1,TRBJ2-7,many,TGTGCCAGCACGCCCGGGGGAAAAATGGACGAGCAGTACTTC,CASTPGGKMDEQYF
TRBD1,15,TRBV12-3/TRBV12-4,TRBJ2-2,many,TGTGCCAGCAGTTTACGGACAGGGCCCACCGGGGAGCTGTTTTTT,CASSLRTGPTGELFF
-,16,TRBV7-9,TRBJ2-3,many,TGTGCCAGCAGCTTAGACCCGGGCAGGGGTGCAGATACGCAGTATTTT,CASSLDPGRGADTQYF